This T cell receptor beta chain was recorded in a study of T cell changes during pregnancy in multiple sclerosis. The V end was cut by 5 bases, the J end by 4 bases, with 9 bases between. Germline V gene data show CDR1 as SEHNR and CDR2 as FQNEAQ (reference sequence). This CDR3 has 12 amino acids. This table comes from immunoSEQ multiplex PCR, and its TCRdb copy is limited to in-frame clones, with some not included. In the table there are more than 40,000 clones, more than 90% of which are singletons. The source is a female donor with multiple sclerosis, enrolled in a pregnancy study. The source was CD8+ T cells from peripheral blood mononuclear cells, collected after pregnancy. V gene TRBV7-9 combines with J gene TRBJ2-7, with D perhaps TRBD2 (6 bases). This CDR3 reads CASSPGRYEQYF. CDR3 sequence (DNA): TGTGCCAGCAGCCCCGGGAGATACGAGCAGTACTTC.